This TCR beta chain stems from a study of T cell responses to AZD1222 COVID-19 vaccine. Study-wide context: Combined were second doses at about 4 or about 12 weeks.

Study-wide results and limits: There were mostly white British donors and more females than males, and clonal diversity was possibly underestimated. Spike-specific TCRs gained breadth and depth after people received two AZD1222 doses.

Some clones are missing from TCRdb's copy, which holds only in-frame ones; the method was immunoSEQ multiplex PCR. The sample shows 130,000 or so clones, 90% of them seen only once. CDR3 length equals 15 residues. Trimming cost V 6 bases and J 1 base; bases outside gene matches: 8. Looked up from germline, CDR1 is MNHEY and CDR2 is SVGAGI. About this clone itself: What it binds is unknown.

The source is an adult in good health. The rearrangement uses TRBV6-5 and TRBJ2-7; 8 bases agree with TRBD1. The source was peripheral blood, collected on day 0 of AZD1222 vaccination. In DNA, the CDR3 is TGTGCCAGCAGCCTAAGACAGGGGCCGTCCTACGAGCAGTACTTC. Protein: CASSLRQGPSYEQYF.